These T cell receptor beta chains were read from a single sample in a study of blood T cells in healthy people across ages. MiXCR was run by TCRdb on the 5' RACE reads, yielding one entry per CDR3 protein. This table has some 1.5 million distinct CDR3 sequences, roughly two fifths appearing once. Sequenced material: blood. These receptors were obtained from a woman younger than 30 in good health. CDR3s include the opening cysteine and the closing phenylalanine or tryptophan. D genes are given only for firm matches. The size of a clone is reported for some rows only, either as once, few or many, or as a class for expanded clones.

J: TRBJ1-2; size: NA; V: TRBV7-9; D: NA; DNA: TGTGCCAGCAGTTCCTCAGTTAGGGGCGCCTTTAACTATGGCTACACCTTC; CDR3: CASSSSVRGAFNYGYTF
J: TRBJ1-1; size: few; V: TRBV10-3; D: NA; DNA: TGTGCCATTACCCCCGGCAGGGTAGGGACTGAAGCTTTCTTT; CDR3: CAITPGRVGTEAFF
J: TRBJ1-1; size: NA; V: TRBV20-1; D: NA; DNA: TGCAGTGCTCCCCACTTTGGGGTGAACACTGAAGCTTTCTTT; CDR3: CSAPHFGVNTEAFF
J: TRBJ2-1; size: once; V: TRBV28; D: TRBD1; DNA: TGTGCCACAAACAGGGGCACCTACAATGAGCAGTTCTTC; CDR3: CATNRGTYNEQFF
J: TRBJ2-3; size: many; V: TRBV10-3; D: NA; DNA: TGTGCCAGCGAGAGCACAGATACGCAGTATTTT; CDR3: CASESTDTQYF
J: TRBJ2-7; size: NA; V: TRBV30; D: NA; DNA: TGTGCCTGGAGCGTATCCTCGAGATACGAGCAGTACTTC; CDR3: CAWSVSSRYEQYF
J: TRBJ2-5; size: few; V: TRBV4-2; D: TRBD2; DNA: TGTGCCAGCAGTGCTAGCGGGGCTAGAAAAGAGACCCAGTACTTC; CDR3: CASSASGARKETQYF
J: TRBJ1-5; size: NA; V: TRBV20-1; D: TRBD1; DNA: TGCAGTGCTAGGTCGGGCGGGGACAGGGACCAGCCCCAGCATTTT; CDR3: CSARSGGDRDQPQHF
J: TRBJ2-3; size: NA; V: TRBV5-1; D: NA; DNA: TGCGCCAGCAGCTCGGTCGTGTCTAGCACAGATACGCAGTATTTT; CDR3: CASSSVVSSTDTQYF
J: TRBJ2-3; size: NA; V: TRBV29-1; D: NA; DNA: TGCAGCGTCCAGATTATCCTGGACACAGATACGCAGTATTTT; CDR3: CSVQIILDTDTQYF
J: TRBJ2-7; size: few; V: TRBV27; D: TRBD1; DNA: TGTGCCAGCAGAAGCGGGACAGGGATTGTCTACGAGCAGTACTTC; CDR3: CASRSGTGIVYEQYF
J: TRBJ2-5; size: few; V: TRBV4-1; D: NA; DNA: TGCGCCAGCAGCCAAGTTAGGGGGTCCGAGACCCAGTACTTC; CDR3: CASSQVRGSETQYF
J: TRBJ2-2; size: NA; V: TRBV11-2; D: TRBD2; DNA: TGTGCCAGCAGCTTAGTAGCGGGGGGGTTCGCGAACACCGGGGAGCTGTTTTTT; CDR3: CASSLVAGGFANTGELFF
J: TRBJ1-2; size: NA; V: TRBV24-1; D: TRBD1; DNA: TGTGCCACCAGTGACTCCACAGGGGGCAATGGCTACACCTTC; CDR3: CATSDSTGGNGYTF
J: TRBJ2-1; size: few; V: TRBV27; D: TRBD2; DNA: TGTGCCAGCAGTAAGGGGACTAGCGGGATCTACAATGAGCAGTTCTTC; CDR3: CASSKGTSGIYNEQFF
J: TRBJ1-1; size: NA; V: TRBV12-3/TRBV12-4; D: TRBD1; DNA: TGTGCCAGCAGAACACAGGGGGCGATTCGAGCTTTCTTT; CDR3: CASRTQGAIRAFF
J: TRBJ2-5; size: few; V: TRBV11-2; D: NA; DNA: TGTGCCAGCAGCTTAGATATCGGGAGACGGGAGACCCAGTACTTC; CDR3: CASSLDIGRRETQYF
J: TRBJ2-3; size: NA; V: TRBV2; D: NA; DNA: TGTGCCAGCACGGCGGCCGGGAAGGATACGCAGTATTTT; CDR3: CASTAAGKDTQYF
J: TRBJ1-2; size: NA; V: TRBV21-1; D: NA; DNA: TGTGCCAGCAGTCCCACGGGAAAGGCCCTTCGGTATGGCTACACCTTC; CDR3: CASSPTGKALRYGYTF
J: TRBJ2-7; size: NA; V: TRBV12-3/TRBV12-4; D: TRBD2; DNA: TGTGCCAGCAGTTTAGCCGGGACTACAAGATACGAGCAGTACTTC; CDR3: CASSLAGTTRYEQYF
J: TRBJ2-4; size: few; V: TRBV6-5; D: NA; DNA: TGTGCCACCATGGAAGCCAAAAACATTCAGTACTTC; CDR3: CATMEAKNIQYF
J: TRBJ2-3; size: many; V: TRBV20-1; D: NA; DNA: TGCAGTGCTAGAGAGGGTAGTCTTGCAGATACGCAGTATTTT; CDR3: CSAREGSLADTQYF
J: TRBJ2-3; size: NA; V: TRBV7-2; D: NA; DNA: TGTGCCAGCAGCTTTTTGGCGGGAACCACAGGTACGCAGTATTTT; CDR3: CASSFLAGTTGTQYF
J: TRBJ2-6; size: NA; V: TRBV27; D: TRBD1; DNA: TGTGCCAGCACCCCACAGGGGAGCCGTGGGGCCAACGTCCTGACTTTC; CDR3: CASTPQGSRGANVLTF
J: TRBJ1-2; size: NA; V: TRBV20-1; D: NA; DNA: TGCAGTGCTAGTAATGAGGGGTTCTATGGCTACACCTTC; CDR3: CSASNEGFYGYTF
J: TRBJ2-1; size: few; V: TRBV6-5; D: TRBD2; DNA: TGTGCCAGCAGTTTAAGCGGGGGGGACTACAATGAGAAGTTCTTC; CDR3: CASSLSGGDYNEKFF
J: TRBJ1-1; size: NA; V: TRBV20-1; D: NA; DNA: TGCAGTGCCCGCGGGACATTAAACACTGAAGCTTTCTTT; CDR3: CSARGTLNTEAFF
J: TRBJ2-3; size: few; V: TRBV20-1; D: TRBD2; DNA: TGCAGTGCTAGAGATCGTGGACTAGTCTATCGTGGAAGCACAGATACGCAGTATTTT; CDR3: CSARDRGLVYRGSTDTQYF
J: TRBJ2-5; size: few; V: TRBV6-2/TRBV6-3; D: NA; DNA: TGTGCCAGCAGTTACATCCAGGGATCGCAAGAGACCCAGTACTTC; CDR3: CASSYIQGSQETQYF
J: TRBJ2-1; size: NA; V: TRBV5-1; D: TRBD2; DNA: TGCGCCAGCAGCCTGACTAGCGGGGATATGTTCTTC; CDR3: CASSLTSGDMFF
J: TRBJ1-2; size: NA; V: TRBV28; D: NA; DNA: TGTGCCAGCAGGCGTCAGGGGCCGAGCCCAGGAAACTATGGCTACACCTTC; CDR3: CASRRQGPSPGNYGYTF
J: TRBJ2-3; size: few; V: TRBV4-3; D: NA; DNA: TGCGCCAGCAGCCAAGTGTTTGCGGGGGCTAGCACAGATACGCAGTATTTT; CDR3: CASSQVFAGASTDTQYF
J: TRBJ2-3; size: few; V: TRBV2; D: NA; DNA: TGTGCCAGCAAGGGAGACCCAGATACGCAGTATTTT; CDR3: CASKGDPDTQYF
J: TRBJ2-7; size: NA; V: TRBV5-1; D: NA; DNA: TGCGCCAGCAGCTGGGCTGGGTCGGATGGGGGCGAGCAGTACTTC; CDR3: CASSWAGSDGGEQYF
J: TRBJ1-2; size: NA; V: TRBV5-6; D: NA; DNA: TGTGCCAGCAGCCCGAGGCGGGGGCACTGTGGCTACACCTTC; CDR3: CASSPRRGHCGYTF
J: TRBJ2-3; size: few; V: TRBV4-3; D: NA; DNA: TGCGCCAGCAGCCAAGCTAGCTGGGGTGGCGATACGCAGTATTTT; CDR3: CASSQASWGGDTQYF
J: TRBJ1-4; size: NA; V: TRBV12-3/TRBV12-4; D: NA; DNA: TGTGCCAGCAGTCACAGGCCAACTAATGAAAAACTGTTTTTT; CDR3: CASSHRPTNEKLFF
J: TRBJ1-2; size: NA; V: TRBV7-9; D: NA; DNA: TGTGCCAGCAGCTCACCAGGGTTGTATGTCTATGGCTACACCTTC; CDR3: CASSSPGLYVYGYTF
J: TRBJ2-7; size: NA; V: TRBV6-4; D: TRBD2; DNA: TGTGCCAGCAGACAAAGCGGGGGGGGATACAATGAGCAGTACTTC; CDR3: CASRQSGGGYNEQYF
J: TRBJ2-5; size: few; V: TRBV20-1; D: TRBD2; DNA: TGCAGTGTCAGAACTAGCGGGAGGCAAGAGACCCAGTACTTC; CDR3: CSVRTSGRQETQYF
J: TRBJ1-1; size: once; V: TRBV6-7; D: TRBD1; DNA: TGTGCCAGCACTCTCGCCCCTCAGGGGGTGAACACTGAAGCTTTCTTT; CDR3: CASTLAPQGVNTEAFF
J: TRBJ2-1; size: NA; V: TRBV20-1; D: TRBD2; DNA: TGCAGTGCATTTCGAGCGGGGGGGCAGTACAATGAGCAGTTCTTC; CDR3: CSAFRAGGQYNEQFF
J: TRBJ1-5; size: few; V: TRBV2; D: NA; DNA: TGTGCCAGCGGGGGAAGTCAGCCCCAGCATTTT; CDR3: CASGGSQPQHF
J: TRBJ2-3; size: few; V: TRBV7-2; D: TRBD2; DNA: TGTGCCAACTCTCTAGGGGGTAGCGGGGGGGATGATACGCCGTATTTT; CDR3: CANSLGGSGGDDTPYF
J: TRBJ2-1; size: NA; V: TRBV27; D: TRBD2; DNA: TGTGCCAGCAGTTTTAGGACTAGCCTTGACGATGAGCAGTTCTTC; CDR3: CASSFRTSLDDEQFF
J: TRBJ2-7; size: NA; V: TRBV20-1; D: NA; DNA: TGCAGTGCTACAGGGGTACAAAGCTCCTACGAGCAGTACTTC; CDR3: CSATGVQSSYEQYF
J: TRBJ1-3; size: NA; V: TRBV20-1; D: NA; DNA: TGCAGTGCTAGGCACGGGGGTGCCATATATTTT; CDR3: CSARHGGAIYF
J: TRBJ2-1; size: few; V: TRBV4-3; D: NA; DNA: TGCGCCAGCAGCCAATTTAACCAGGGCTCCTACAATGAGCAGTTCTTC; CDR3: CASSQFNQGSYNEQFF
J: TRBJ2-5; size: NA; V: TRBV18; D: NA; DNA: TGTGCCAGCTCACCACGGATGGTGAGGGGGACCCAAGAGACCCAGTACTTC; CDR3: CASSPRMVRGTQETQYF
J: TRBJ1-2; size: few; V: TRBV9; D: NA; DNA: TGTGCCAGCAGCGTAGACTCCCGACGGTCCTATGGCTACACCTTC; CDR3: CASSVDSRRSYGYTF
J: TRBJ2-7; size: many; V: TRBV29-1; D: NA; DNA: TGCAGCGTAGGACAGTCCTACGAGCAGTACTTC; CDR3: CSVGQSYEQYF
J: TRBJ1-1; size: NA; V: TRBV20-1; D: NA; DNA: TGCAGTGCTTCACAACGGCCGGATGGAGCTTTCTTT; CDR3: CSASQRPDGAFF
J: TRBJ2-5; size: NA; V: TRBV7-7; D: NA; DNA: TGTGCTAGCAGCTTAGGACGGGGAAAGGTGGAGACCCAGTACTTC; CDR3: CASSLGRGKVETQYF